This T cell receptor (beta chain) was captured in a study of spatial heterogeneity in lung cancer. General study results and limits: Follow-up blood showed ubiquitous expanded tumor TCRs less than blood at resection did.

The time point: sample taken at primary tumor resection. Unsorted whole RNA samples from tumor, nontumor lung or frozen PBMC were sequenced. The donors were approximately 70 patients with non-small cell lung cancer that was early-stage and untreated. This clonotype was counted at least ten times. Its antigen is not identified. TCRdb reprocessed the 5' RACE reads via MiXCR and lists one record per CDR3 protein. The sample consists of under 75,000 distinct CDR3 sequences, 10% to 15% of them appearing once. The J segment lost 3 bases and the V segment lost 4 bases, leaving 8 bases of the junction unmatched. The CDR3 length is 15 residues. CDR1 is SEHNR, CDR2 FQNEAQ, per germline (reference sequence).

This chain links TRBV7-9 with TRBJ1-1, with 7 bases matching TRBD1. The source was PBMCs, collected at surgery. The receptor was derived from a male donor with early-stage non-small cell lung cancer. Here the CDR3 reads CASSSRTGIDTEAFF. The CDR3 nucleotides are TGTGCCAGCAGCTCGCGGACAGGTATAGACACTGAAGCTTTCTTT.